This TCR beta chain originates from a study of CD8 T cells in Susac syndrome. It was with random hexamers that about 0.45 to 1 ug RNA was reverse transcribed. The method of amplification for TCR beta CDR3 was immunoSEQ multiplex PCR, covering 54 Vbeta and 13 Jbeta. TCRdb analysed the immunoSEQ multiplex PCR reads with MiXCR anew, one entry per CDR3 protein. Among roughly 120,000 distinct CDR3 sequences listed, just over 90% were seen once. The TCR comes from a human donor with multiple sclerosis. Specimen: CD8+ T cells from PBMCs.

The CDR3 region is CASSLGLAGARETQYF. In DNA, the CDR3 is TGTGCCAGCAGCTTGGGACTAGCGGGAGCTCGGGAGACCCAGTACTTC. The chain carries TRBV9 and TRBJ2-5; 14 positions match TRBD2. The CDR3 spans 16 residues. Germline V gene sequence: CDR1 SGDLS, CDR2 YYNGEE. V lost 4 bases and J lost 5; bases outside the gene matches: 7.